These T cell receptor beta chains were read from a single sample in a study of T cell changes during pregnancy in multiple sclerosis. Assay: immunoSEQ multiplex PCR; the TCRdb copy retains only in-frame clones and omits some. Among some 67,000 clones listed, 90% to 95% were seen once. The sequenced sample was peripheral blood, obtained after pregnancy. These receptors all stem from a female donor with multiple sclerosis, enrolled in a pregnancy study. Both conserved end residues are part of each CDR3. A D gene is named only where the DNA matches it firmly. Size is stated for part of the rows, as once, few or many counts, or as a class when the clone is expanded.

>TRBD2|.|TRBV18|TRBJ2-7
CASSQRRGFGTSGRASEYEQYF
TGTGCCAGCTCACAGAGGAGGGGGTTCGGGACTAGCGGGAGGGCCTCGGAATACGAGCAGTACTTC
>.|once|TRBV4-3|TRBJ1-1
CASSQDLGFLTEAFF
TGCGCCAGCAGCCAAGATCTAGGTTTTCTCACTGAAGCTTTCTTT
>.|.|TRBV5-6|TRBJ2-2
CASSSDSGGELFF
TGTGCCAGCAGCTCGGACTCGGGAGGGGAGCTGTTTTTT
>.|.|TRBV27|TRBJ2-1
CASSNTGYNEQFF
TGTGCCAGCAGTAACACAGGCTACAATGAGCAGTTCTTC
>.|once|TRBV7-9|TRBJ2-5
CASSLMGETQYF
TGTGCCAGCAGCTTGATGGGCGAGACCCAGTACTTC
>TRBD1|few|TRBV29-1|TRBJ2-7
CSVRWTGGGEQYF
TGCAGCGTGCGGTGGACAGGGGGCGGCGAGCAGTACTTC
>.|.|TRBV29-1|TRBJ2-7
CSVPLQGSGEQYF
TGCAGCGTTCCCCTACAGGGATCGGGAGAGCAGTACTTC
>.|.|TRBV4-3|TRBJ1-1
CASSQEGGTEAFF
TGCGCCAGCAGCCAAGAGGGGGGGACTGAAGCTTTCTTT
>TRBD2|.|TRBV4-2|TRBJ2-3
CASSPGLASTDTQYF
TGTGCCAGCAGCCCGGGACTAGCGAGCACAGATACGCAGTATTTT
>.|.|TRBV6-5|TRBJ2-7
CASSSTGYEQYF
TGTGCCAGCAGTTCCACAGGCTACGAGCAGTACTTC
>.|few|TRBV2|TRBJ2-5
CASSRSGVNQETQYF
TGTGCCAGCAGCCGGAGTGGCGTAAACCAAGAGACCCAGTACTTC
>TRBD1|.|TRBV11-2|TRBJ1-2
CASSLVEGAGGYTF
TGTGCCAGCAGCTTAGTGGAGGGGGCGGGTGGCTACACCTTC
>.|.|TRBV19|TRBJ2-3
CASRAIADFTDTQYF
TGTGCCAGTAGGGCAATAGCGGACTTCACAGATACGCAGTATTTT
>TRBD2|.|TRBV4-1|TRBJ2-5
CASSQGLAETQETQYF
TGCGCCAGCAGCCAAGGGCTAGCGGAGACTCAAGAGACCCAGTACTTC
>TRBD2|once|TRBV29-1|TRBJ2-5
CSVSGGIGNRETQYF
TGCAGCGTTTCGGGGGGTATAGGTAATAGAGAGACCCAGTACTTC
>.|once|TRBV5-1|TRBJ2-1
CASSPQMGSEQFF
TGCGCCAGCAGCCCGCAAATGGGGAGTGAGCAGTTCTTC
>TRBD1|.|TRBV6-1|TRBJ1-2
CASSEGTGRFGYTF
TGTGCCAGCAGTGAAGGGACAGGGCGATTCGGCTACACCTTC
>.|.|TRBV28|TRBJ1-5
CASSSSGSSNQPQHF
TGTGCCAGCAGTTCGTCAGGCAGTAGCAATCAGCCCCAGCATTTT
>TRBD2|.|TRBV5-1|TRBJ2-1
CASSTGLVYNEQFF
TGCGCCAGCAGCACCGGACTAGTCTACAATGAGCAGTTCTTC
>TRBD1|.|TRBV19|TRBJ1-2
CASSIAPGQGALGVGYTF
TGTGCCAGTAGTATAGCCCCGGGACAGGGGGCGCTCGGTGTTGGCTACACCTTC
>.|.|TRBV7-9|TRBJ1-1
CASRGGDTEAFF
TGTGCCAGCAGAGGGGGGGACACTGAAGCTTTCTTT
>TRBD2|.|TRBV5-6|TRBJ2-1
CASSFGTSGSLPNEQFF
TGTGCCAGCAGCTTCGGGACTAGCGGGAGCCTTCCCAATGAGCAGTTCTTC
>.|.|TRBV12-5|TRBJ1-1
CASGLEANTEAFF
TGTGCTAGTGGTTTGGAAGCTAACACTGAAGCTTTCTTT
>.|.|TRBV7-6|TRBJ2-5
CASSRRAGETQYF
TGTGCCAGCAGCCGGAGGGCCGGGGAGACCCAGTACTTC
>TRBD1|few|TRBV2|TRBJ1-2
CASRQGQGGYTF
TGTGCCAGTAGACAGGGTCAGGGAGGCTACACCTTC
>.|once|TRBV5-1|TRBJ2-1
CASISPDYNEQFF
TGCGCCAGCATCTCCCCAGACTACAATGAGCAGTTCTTC
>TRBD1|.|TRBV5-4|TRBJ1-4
CASSLQGAMEEKLFF
TGTGCCAGCAGCTTACAGGGGGCGATGGAGGAAAAACTGTTTTTT
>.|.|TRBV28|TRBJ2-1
CASSWAPARNNEQFF
TGTGCCAGCAGTTGGGCACCTGCCCGAAACAATGAGCAGTTCTTC
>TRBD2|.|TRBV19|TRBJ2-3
CASGRLANPRDTQYF
TGTGCCAGTGGCCGACTAGCGAACCCTAGGGATACGCAGTATTTT
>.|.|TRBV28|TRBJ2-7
CASSSGTAALYEQYF
TGTGCCAGCAGTTCTGGGACTGCGGCCCTCTACGAGCAGTACTTC
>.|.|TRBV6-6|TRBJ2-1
CASSPSTGPYNEQFF
TGTGCCAGCAGTCCCTCTACAGGGCCCTACAATGAGCAGTTCTTC
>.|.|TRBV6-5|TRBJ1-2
CASSPRNQITGGYTF
TGTGCCAGCAGTCCTAGAAACCAAATAACGGGGGGCTACACCTTC
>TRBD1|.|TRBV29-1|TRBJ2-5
CSVRNTGGETQYF
TGCAGCGTTCGCAATACAGGGGGGGAGACCCAGTACTTC
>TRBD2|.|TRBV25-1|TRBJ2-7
CASSPHSGRDYEQYF
TGTGCCAGCAGTCCCCATAGCGGGAGGGACTACGAGCAGTACTTC
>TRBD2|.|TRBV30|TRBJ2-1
CAQLSGSSYNEQFF
TGTGCCCAATTGAGCGGGAGCTCCTACAATGAGCAGTTCTTC
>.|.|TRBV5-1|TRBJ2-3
CASSLATPMFMPRSTDTQYF
TGCGCCAGCAGCTTGGCCACTCCAATGTTCATGCCCCGATCCACAGATACGCAGTATTTT
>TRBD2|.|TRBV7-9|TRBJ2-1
CASSLQRASGRGQFF
TGTGCCAGCAGCTTACAACGGGCTAGCGGGAGGGGTCAGTTCTTC
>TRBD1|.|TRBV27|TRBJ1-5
CASSLIGQGGSNQPQHF
TGTGCCAGCAGTTTAATTGGACAGGGAGGTAGCAATCAGCCCCAGCATTTT
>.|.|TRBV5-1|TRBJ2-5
CASSLAGRLQETQYF
TGCGCCAGCAGCTTGGCCGGGCGACTACAAGAGACCCAGTACTTC
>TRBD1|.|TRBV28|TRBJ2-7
CASRGDRGIYEQYF
TGTGCCAGCAGAGGGGACAGGGGAATCTACGAGCAGTACTTC
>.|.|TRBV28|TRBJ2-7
CASSLGGENFYEQYF
TGTGCCAGCAGTTTGGGCGGGGAGAACTTTTACGAGCAGTACTTC
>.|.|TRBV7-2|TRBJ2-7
CASSLGPSQYEQYF
TGTGCCAGCAGCTTAGGGCCGTCCCAGTACGAGCAGTACTTC
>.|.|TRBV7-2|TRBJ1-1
CASSTKRNTEAFF
TGTGCCAGCAGCACTAAGAGGAACACTGAAGCTTTCTTT
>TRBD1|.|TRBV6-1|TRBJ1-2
CASSGLRTGPGYTF
TGTGCCAGCAGTGGACTTAGGACAGGGCCTGGCTACACCTTC
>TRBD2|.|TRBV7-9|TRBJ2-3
CASSLEGASGRDTQYF
TGTGCCAGCAGCCTGGAGGGGGCTAGCGGGAGAGATACGCAGTATTTT
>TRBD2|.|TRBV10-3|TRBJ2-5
CAISDSIAGSGETQYF
TGTGCCATCAGTGATTCGATAGCGGGGAGTGGGGAGACCCAGTACTTC
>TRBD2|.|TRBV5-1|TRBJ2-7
CASSRGLAGDEQYF
TGCGCCAGCAGCCGGGGACTAGCGGGAGACGAGCAGTACTTC
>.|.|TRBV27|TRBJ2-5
CASSSSFPETQYF
TGTGCCAGCAGTTCTAGCTTTCCAGAGACCCAGTACTTC